This TCR beta chain was identified in a study of T-cell reconstitution after alpha-beta-depleted transplantation in children. V was clipped by 7 bases and J by 0 bases; unmatched bases: 11. The germline gives CDR1 SQVTM, CDR2 ANQGSEA. The CDR3 loop spans 15 amino acids. During its preparation, the TCRbeta library received unique molecular identifiers. TCRdb fed the PCR reads into MiXCR, producing one record per CDR3 protein. The data show roughly 300,000 distinct CDR3 sequences, with 9.9% seen just once and around a tenth held by the top ten. This clonotype has only a few counts. The V gene is TRBV29-1, the J gene TRBJ2-7; the match to TRBD2 covers 8 bases. The source of this sequence is a human donor who donated a stem cell graft to a child with SCID. The material was PBMCs from the stem cell graft donor, obtained from the stem cell graft. The CDR3: CSAAGDQISSYEQYF. The CDR3 coding sequence is TGCAGCGCAGCGGGGGACCAGATAAGCTCCTACGAGCAGTACTTC.